A single T cell receptor (beta chain) is shown here with its context. This sample stems from a study of blood T cell repertoires in COVID-19. V dropped 4 bases and J dropped 7 bases, with 14 bases sitting between them. This CDR3 region has 13 residues. Looked up from germline, CDR1 is SQVTM and CDR2 is ANQGSEA. Libraries were prepared by immunoSEQ multiplex PCR; TCRdb keeps only in-frame clonotypes and omits some of them. Here the sample spans roughly 290,000 clones, under 85% being singletons. The chain uses TRBV29-1 and TRBJ1-5; D uncertain. The receptor's source is a human donor with COVID-19, enrolled during active disease. The donor label of this sample is uncertain. Sequencing was performed on peripheral blood. CDR3 nucleotides: TGCAGCGTTGCGGCCGGGTGGCGGCAGCCCCAGCATTTT. Encoded protein: CSVAAGWRQPQHF.